The sequence of this TCR beta chain was determined in a study of T cell responses to AZD1222 COVID-19 vaccine. Germline V gives CDR1 SNHLY, CDR2 FYNNEI. This CDR3 spans 11 amino acids. Of note for this clone: One junction end disagrees with the germline gene, perhaps due to a read error.

The assay was immunoSEQ multiplex PCR, and TCRdb's table has in-frame clones only and misses some. The profile shows 95,000 to 150,000 clones, roughly 90% of them singletons. This TCR was recovered from an adult in good health. The sample here was peripheral blood, taken on day 0 of MenACWY control vaccination. The V gene is TRBV2, the J gene TRBJ2-5; D perhaps matches TRBD1 (5 bases). The CDR3 DNA reads as TGTGCCTGCAGGGTTTTGGAGACCCAGTACTTC. This codes for CACRVLETQYF.